Below, one T cell receptor beta chain is given with its context. The antigen is unknown. The size of this beta chain means little, since it is a stray read in a library made for alpha chains. The data were obtained in a study of spatial heterogeneity in lung cancer. Study-wide context: Sequences of the beta chain were consistently detected in greater numbers than alpha-chain sequences. Counts of TCR transcripts in tumor regions correlated strongly with a T cell module score (derived from matched bulk RNA-seq).

General study points: One measure, the expanded intratumoral alpha and beta TCR count, tracked tumor mutation counts.

Looked up from germline, CDR1 is SGHRS and CDR2 is YFSETQ. The CDR3 has 16 amino acids. The junction had 10 bases not matched to a gene; V was cut back by 0 bases and J by 7 bases. In the library, each TCR cDNA molecule bore its own unique molecular identifier. TCRdb recomputed calls from the 5' RACE reads with MiXCR, one row per CDR3 protein. The sample lists about 420 distinct CDR3 sequences; around 30% were seen once. Documented time point: sample taken at primary tumor resection. The chain uses TRBV5-1 and TRBJ2-3; 8 nucleotides agree with TRBD2. The sequence was collected from a male donor with early-stage non-small cell lung cancer. The source material was lung tumor tissue, sampled at surgery. Written as DNA, the CDR3 is TGCGCCAGCAGCTTGGAAGTAGCGGGGACGAAGTATACGCAGTATTTT. Translating it yields CASSLEVAGTKYTQYF.